These 17 T cell receptor beta chains originate from one sample sequenced in a study of beta chain features in type 1 diabetes. Study-level points and caveats: Among all four CD4+ subsets, Type 1 diabetes patients had TCRB CDR3s that were moderately but significantly shorter.

The entirety of the isolated RNA underwent reverse transcription, so expressed TCRB transcripts were sequenced. Sequencing used immunoSEQ multiplex PCR; TCRdb keeps in-frame clones, though not all of them. The top ten hold around 0.12% of the sample, which has 500,000 to 800,000 clones, 9.5% to 15% seen once. No antigen has been identified for these receptors. Sequencing was carried out using naive CD4+ T cells from blood. Every receptor here comes from a man younger than 40 with type 1 diabetes.

This clone has only a few counts. The chain joins TRBV30 to TRBJ2-5; TRBD1 or TRBD2 may be the D gene (5 bases each). The tail of the sequence fits TRBJ2-7 better, so the J call may be wrong. Germline-derived CDR1 and CDR2 are GTSNPN and SVGIG (reference sequence). The CDR3 covers 13 residues. CDR3 sequence reads: CAWSRDGTYEQYF. The CDR3, as DNA: TGTGCCTGGAGTCGGGACGGCACCTACGAGCAGTACTTC.

A few counts support this clone. This chain uses TRBV9 with TRBJ2-1, with 9 bases lining up with TRBD1. The CDR3 spans 16 residues. The ends lost 0 bases at V and 8 bases at J; junction bases unmatched: 9. Germline-derived CDR1 and CDR2 are SGDLS and YYNGEE. For the CDR3, the DNA is TGTGCCAGCAGCGTAGGAGACCGGGACAGGGATGATGAGCAGTTCTTC. Encoded protein: CASSVGDRDRDDEQFF.

The chain couples TRBV14 to TRBJ1-2; 7 bases are shared with TRBD1. J lost 5 bases, V lost 1 base, and 1 base had no gene match. Germline V lookup: CDR1 SGHDN, CDR2 FVKESK. The CDR3 runs to 13 residues. CDR3 sequence: CASSQGTGYGYTF. As DNA, the CDR3 is TGTGCCAGCAGCCAAGGGACAGGTTATGGCTACACCTTC.

The chain links TRBV5-8 to TRBJ1-1, with no clear D. CDR3 length: 14 amino acids. The V and J ends lost 0 bases and 3 bases respectively, with 9 bases between them. Germline V gives CDR1 SGHTS, CDR2 YDEGEE. The CDR3: CASSLAGSYTEAFF. The CDR3 DNA is TGTGCCAGCAGCTTGGCGGGAAGCTACACTGAAGCTTTCTTT.

The rearrangement links TRBV19 to TRBJ2-3; maybe TRBD1 (6 bases). Trimming left V 6 bases short and J 3 bases short, with 16 bases between. Germline V gene lookup returns CDR1 LNHDA and CDR2 SQIVND (reference sequence). The CDR3 contains 15 residues. CDR3 sequence reads: CASSIRSQGTDTQYF. The CDR3, as DNA: TGTGCCAGTAGCATAAGGAGTCAGGGGACAGATACGCAGTATTTT.

The CDR3 is CASSQEPSSVVTGELFF. The CDR3, as DNA: TGTGCCAGCAGCCAAGAACCTAGCTCCGTGGTCACCGGGGAGCTGTTTTTT. V usage is TRBV4-2 and J usage is TRBJ2-2; D possibly corresponds to TRBD2 (5 bases). Trimming cost V 0 bases and J 4 bases, with 15 bases left between them. The CDR3 contains 17 residues. In germline, CDR1 is LGHNA, CDR2 YNFKEQ.

The chain joins TRBV9 to TRBJ2-7; D is possibly TRBD1 (5 bases). Germline CDR1 SGDLS, CDR2 YYNGEE. Deletions cut 4 bases from V and 5 bases from J, with 16 bases between. The CDR3 length is 14 residues. The DNA for the CDR3 is TGTGCCAGCAGCATAAACAACAGGTTGGACGAGCAGTACTTC. Its protein product is CASSINNRLDEQYF.

This clone showed up just a few times. The chain employs TRBV25-1 and TRBJ1-1; D is perhaps TRBD1 (5 bases). This CDR3 region has 16 residues. The germline CDR1 and CDR2 sequences are MGHDK and SYGVNS. V shed 7 bases and J shed 0 bases, with 18 bases lying between them. Written as DNA, the CDR3 is TGTGCCAGCATTCAGTCCGGGGGAGGGGTGAACACTGAAGCTTTCTTT. It translates to CASIQSGGGVNTEAFF.

This clone showed up just a few times. This sequence joins TRBV6-6 and TRBJ1-5; tentatively, D is TRBD1 (6 bases). Germline V lookup: CDR1 MNHNY, CDR2 SVGAGI (reference sequence). V lost 7 bases and J 4 bases, leaving 20 bases between the germline ends. This CDR3 comprises 16 residues. The CDR3 DNA is TGTGCCAGCAAGGGAACAGGGATGGGCGGGAATCAGCCCCAGCATTTT. Protein product: CASKGTGMGGNQPQHF.

The V and J genes are TRBV5-1 and TRBJ1-4; 9 positions agree with TRBD1. This CDR3 spans 14 amino acids. V lost 4 bases to trimming and J lost 4 bases; unmatched junction nucleotides: 2. Germline V gene sequence: CDR1 SGHRS, CDR2 YFSETQ. Here the CDR3 reads CASSGTGINEKLFF. The CDR3 DNA is TGCGCCAGCAGCGGGACAGGGATTAATGAAAAACTGTTTTTT.

This clone came up many times. The chain employs TRBV5-1 and TRBJ2-1, with D uncertain. Germline CDR1 SGHRS, CDR2 YFSETQ. The V end lost 1 base, the J end lost 0 bases, and 11 bases lay between the germline ends. The CDR3 loop spans 16 amino acids. Here the CDR3 reads CASSLMGSLSYNEQFF. In nucleotides, the CDR3 is TGCGCCAGCAGCTTGATGGGAAGCCTCTCCTACAATGAGCAGTTCTTC.

CDR3 DNA sequence: TGTGCCAGCTCACCACCGAATTCAGAATCCTCCTACGAGCAGTACTTC. Amino acids: CASSPPNSESSYEQYF. V usage is TRBV18 and J usage is TRBJ2-7; D is unclear. The V end lost 0 bases, the J end lost 0 bases, and 12 bases lay between the germline ends. Germline CDR1 reads KGHSH; CDR2 reads LQKENI. There are 16 residues in the CDR3.

The sample holds a few counts of this clone. The chain uses TRBV6-4 and TRBJ1-5; D gene ambiguous. The length of the CDR3 is 13 residues. V was clipped by 4 bases and J by 3 bases, with 7 bases between them. From germline, CDR1 is MRHNA and CDR2 SNTAGT. CDR3 sequence (DNA): TGTGCCAGCAGTGTCGAATTCAATCAGCCCCAGCATTTT. It encodes CASSVEFNQPQHF.

This clone has a handful of counts. The rearrangement uses TRBV6-6 and TRBJ2-5; D unclear. The CDR3 sequence is 12 residues long. Trimming shortened V by 6 bases and J by 3 bases, and 8 bases separated the two germline ends. Germline CDR1 MNHNY, CDR2 SVGAGI (reference sequence). The CDR3 DNA is TGTGCCAGCAGCTCCCGGAAAGAGACCCAGTACTTC. Its translation is CASSSRKETQYF.

J is TRBJ2-3 and V is TRBV6-1; tentative D call: TRBD2 (7 bases). Deletions cut 3 bases from V and 4 bases from J, with 20 bases between. The CDR3 contains 17 residues. Germline V gene data show CDR1 as MNHNS and CDR2 as SASEGT. The DNA for the CDR3 is TGTGCCAGCAGTGATCTTATTTTGGGGGGGGGCCCAGATACGCAGTATTTT. This codes for CASSDLILGGGPDTQYF.

This clone was detected a few times. The chain links TRBV7-2 to TRBJ2-1; 9 positions match TRBD2. Looked up from germline, CDR1 is SGHTA and CDR2 is FQGNSA. The V segment lost 6 bases and the J segment 0 bases; nucleotides outside the gene matches: 3. This CDR3 is built from 15 residues. The CDR3 DNA reads as TGTGCCAGCAGAAGCGGGGGGAGCTCCTACAATGAGCAGTTCTTC. It translates to CASRSGGSSYNEQFF.

A few counts support this clone. The J gene is TRBJ2-1, the V gene TRBV29-1; D gene ambiguous. The V end was cut by 6 bases, the J end by 6 bases, with 9 bases between. This CDR3 contains 11 residues. CDR1 is SQVTM and CDR2 is ANQGSEA in the germline V gene. CDR3 coding DNA: TGCAGCGTGGTTTTCCCCAATGAGCAGTTCTTC. Amino acids: CSVVFPNEQFF.